This T cell receptor (beta chain) was retrieved from a study of STAT5B mutations in CD4+ large granular lymphocyte leukemia. Profiled with immunoSEQ multiplex PCR; TCRdb holds only in-frame clones, not every one. The table has about 40,000 clones, roughly 79% seen once. This CDR3 comprises 17 residues. Losses at the gene ends were 4 bases for V and 4 bases for J; bases not matched to a gene: 14. Germline V gene lookup returns CDR1 SGHKS and CDR2 YYEKEE (reference sequence). The specimen sequenced was CD4+ T cells from blood buffy coats. The source of this sequence is a human donor in good health. The V and J genes are TRBV5-5 and TRBJ1-1; 9 bases match TRBD1. This chain's CDR3 is CASSLRRTGEGGTEAFF. In DNA, the CDR3 is TGTGCCAGCAGCCTAAGACGGACAGGGGAAGGGGGCACTGAAGCTTTCTTT. The full variable domain, in which reference TRBV5-5 and TRBJ1-1 provide the parts outside the CDR3, is DAGVTQSPTHLIKTRGQQVTLRCSPISGHKSVSWYQQVLGQGPQFIFQYYEKEERGRGNFPDRFSARQFPNYSSELNVNALLLGDSALYLCASSLRRTGEGGTEAFFGQGTRLTVV.